This T cell receptor (beta chain) was sequenced during a study of blood T cell repertoires in COVID-19. At the level of the study: Whether acute or convalescent, the COVID-19 samples came from the United States, Italy and Spain.

The CDR3 has 15 amino acids. After removal of 1 base from V and 4 bases from J, the junction contained 4 bases not matched to a gene. The germline V gene encodes CDR1 WNHNN and CDR2 SYGVQD (reference sequence). As originally analysed: The assay estimated nucleated cells by amplifying reference gene primers. Using immunoSEQ multiplex PCR, the repertoire was profiled, and TCRdb retains in-frame clones only, with some absent. V and J calls and clone size come straight from that table; D and trimming were deduced from the DNA. The table shows 50,000 to 75,000 clones, with approximately 91% occurring only once.

This receptor was obtained from a woman aged 45-59 years with active or convalescent COVID-19. Sequenced sample: peripheral blood. V usage is TRBV10-1 and J usage is TRBJ2-1, with TRBD1 identical over 7 bases. CDR3 loop: CASSEYGTAYNEQFF. Written as DNA, the CDR3 is TGCGCCAGCAGTGAGTACGGGACAGCTTACAATGAGCAGTTCTTC.